Each of the 30 T cell receptor beta chains below was sequenced from the same sample in a study of blood T cell repertoires in COVID-19. Data came from immunoSEQ multiplex PCR; TCRdb stores just in-frame clones and leaves some out. The sample comprises about 220,000 clones, roughly 87% of which are singletons, and 1.9% rests with the top ten. Sequenced input: peripheral blood. Receptors were obtained from a man in his forties or fifties with active or convalescent COVID-19.

This clone was detected a few times. This sequence joins TRBV19 and TRBJ1-1; no firm D call. Germline assignment: CDR1 LNHDA and CDR2 SQIVND (reference sequence). The ends were cut back, 1 base at V and 6 bases at J, with 9 bases in the middle. The CDR3 runs 13 residues. CDR3 coding DNA: TGTGCCAGTAGTATAGGGTGGCTCGCTGAAGCTTTCTTT. It specifies CASSIGWLAEAFF.

The CDR3 region has the DNA TGTGCCAGCAGCTTAGCGGATCGTATAGGGGAAGGAATGACAGATACGCAGTATTTT. This translates into CASSLADRIGEGMTDTQYF. The chain uses TRBV11-1 and TRBJ2-3; weak D call: TRBD1 (5 bases). With 0 bases removed from V and 3 bases from J, the gap between germline ends came to 22 bases. Per the germline V gene, CDR1 is SGHAT and CDR2 is FQDESV (reference sequence). There are 19 residues in the CDR3.

This chain joins TRBV7-8 and TRBJ2-1, with 7 bases identical to TRBD2. The ends lost 4 bases at V and 1 base at J; junction bases unmatched: 7. This CDR3 is 16 amino acids long. The germline gives CDR1 SGHVS, CDR2 FQNEAQ. This CDR3 is CASSSGGRTSYNEQFF. CDR3 sequence (DNA): TGTGCCAGCAGCTCGGGAGGCAGGACTTCCTACAATGAGCAGTTCTTC.

CDR3 sequence: CASSFLSTGVNYGYTF. The CDR3 nucleotides read TGTGCCAGCAGCTTCCTGTCCACAGGGGTTAACTATGGCTACACCTTC. This chain connects TRBV5-5 to TRBJ1-2, with TRBD1 identical over 7 bases. Germline trimming cut 2 bases from V and 1 base from J; bases unmatched to any gene: 8. Per the germline V gene, CDR1 is SGHKS and CDR2 is YYEKEE (reference sequence). The CDR3 has 16 amino acids. The full variable domain, rest sourced from reference TRBV5-5 and TRBJ1-2, is DAGVTQSPTHLIKTRGQQVTLRCSPISGHKSVSWYQQVLGQGPQFIFQYYEKEERGRGNFPDRFSARQFPNYSSELNVNALLLGDSALYLCASSFLSTGVNYGYTFGSGTRLTVV.

The rearrangement uses TRBV6-2 or TRBV6-3 and TRBJ2-3, with 8 bases fitting TRBD2. The CDR3 loop spans 14 amino acids. The junction had 3 bases not matched to a gene; V was cut back by 5 bases and J by 2 bases. CDR1 and CDR2 from the germline V gene are MNHEY and SVGEGT. CDR3 nucleotides: TGTGCCAGCAGTGTACTAGCGGCCACAGATACGCAGTATTTT. Protein: CASSVLAATDTQYF.

This clone came up once. This sequence joins TRBV5-1 and TRBJ1-2; TRBD1 matches at 8 bases. Trimming removed 2 bases from V and 7 bases from J; junction bases left unmatched: 10. In germline, CDR1 is SGHRS, CDR2 YFSETQ. The CDR3 is 15 residues long. The CDR3 region has the DNA TGCGCCAGCAGCTTAGGACAGGGTAGTTATGGTGGCTACACCTTC. Its protein is CASSLGQGSYGGYTF.

The chain couples TRBV6-2 or TRBV6-3 to TRBJ2-7; D possibly corresponds to TRBD1 (6 bases). V was cut by 2 bases and J by 2 bases, with 10 bases left in between. The germline CDR1 and CDR2 sequences are MNHEY and SVGEGT. The CDR3 has 14 amino acids. CDR3 coding DNA: TGTGCCAGCAGTTACGACAGGCCTCCCTACGAGCAGTACTTC. Residues: CASSYDRPPYEQYF.

The chain joins TRBV3-1 (or the pseudogene TRBV3-2) to TRBJ1-3; 7 bases line up with TRBD1. Looked up from germline, CDR1 is LGHDT and CDR2 is YNNKEL (reference sequence). The CDR3 length is 18 residues. V lost 3 bases, J lost 0 bases, and 11 bases stayed unmatched. The CDR3 DNA sequence: TGTGCCAGCAGCCACGCTAGGACAGGCCTTTTCTCTGGAAACACCATATATTTT. It is translated as CASSHARTGLFSGNTIYF.

The chain combines TRBV3-1 (or the pseudogene TRBV3-2) with TRBJ1-3, with unresolved D. This CDR3 region has 16 residues. The germline V gene encodes CDR1 LGHDT and CDR2 YNNKEL (reference sequence). V was pared by 0 bases and J by 0 bases, with 9 bases between. CDR3 DNA sequence: TGTGCCAGCAGCCAAGATCTGGGCGTCTCTGGAAACACCATATATTTT. Encoded protein: CASSQDLGVSGNTIYF.

This rearrangement joins TRBV28 to TRBJ1-5; D gene unclear. The V gene's germline CDR1 is MDHEN and CDR2 SYDVKM. This CDR3 spans 17 amino acids. Trimming shortened V by 5 bases and J by 0 bases, and 17 bases separated the two germline ends. For the CDR3, the DNA is TGTGCCAGCAGTCCTTATCCCGGGAGAATTAGCAATCAGCCCCAGCATTTT. This translates into CASSPYPGRISNQPQHF.

The chain uses TRBV4-2 and TRBJ2-5; 11 bases fit TRBD2. Germline values: CDR1 LGHNA, CDR2 YNFKEQ. This CDR3 has 16 amino acids. Losses at the gene ends were 0 bases for V and 5 bases for J; bases not matched to a gene: 5. CDR3 amino acids: CASSQDNSGGAETQYF. CDR3 bases: TGTGCCAGCAGCCAAGACAATAGCGGGGGGGCCGAGACCCAGTACTTC.

V is TRBV28 and J is TRBJ1-2; a possible D gene is TRBD1 (6 bases). The germline gives CDR1 MDHEN, CDR2 SYDVKM. This CDR3 has 15 residues. Trimming cost V 5 bases and J 3 bases, with 16 bases left between them. The CDR3 region is CASSDWGGSDYGYTF. In nucleotides, the CDR3 is TGTGCCAGCAGTGACTGGGGGGGCTCAGACTATGGCTACACCTTC.

This sequence joins TRBV4-2 and TRBJ2-7, with D possibly TRBD2 on 7 matching bases. Trimming pared 0 bases from V and 2 bases from J, leaving 20 bases between. The CDR3 length is 18 residues. CDR1 is LGHNA and CDR2 is YNFKEQ in the germline V gene. The CDR3 sequence is CASSQEREYAGAAYEQYF. For the CDR3, the DNA is TGTGCCAGCAGCCAAGAGCGGGAGTACGCGGGGGCCGCCTACGAGCAGTACTTC.

The chain uses TRBV28 and TRBJ2-1; a possible D gene is TRBD1 (6 bases). Trimming removed 1 base from V and 15 bases from J, with 13 bases in between. Germline CDR1 is MDHEN and CDR2 is SYDVKM. The CDR3 has 12 amino acids. The CDR3 region is CASSLLSGERFF. The CDR3 coding sequence is TGTGCCAGCAGTTTATTGTCAGGGGAACGGTTCTTC.

The DNA of the CDR3 is TGTGCCAGCAGTTTCCTAGCGGCCGGGGAGCTGTTTTTT. Amino acid sequence: CASSFLAAGELFF. The chain carries TRBV12-3 or TRBV12-4 and TRBJ2-2; 7 bases align to TRBD2. CDR3 length equals 13 residues. J lost 6 bases, V lost 3 bases, and 1 base had no gene match.

The rearrangement links TRBV2 to TRBJ1-5; tentatively, D is TRBD1 (5 bases). CDR3 length: 15 residues. Per germline, CDR1 SNHLY and CDR2 FYNNEI. V was cut by 8 bases and J by 2 bases, with 16 bases left in between. CDR3 sequence: CASADSSTGNQPQHF. CDR3 sequence (DNA): TGTGCCAGCGCTGACAGCTCCACAGGCAATCAGCCCCAGCATTTT.

The chain combines TRBV5-4 with TRBJ2-1; D is possibly TRBD1 (6 bases). CDR3 length: 13 residues. Germline V CDR1 and CDR2: SGHNT, YYREEE (reference sequence). V was trimmed by 4 bases and J by 8 bases, leaving 13 bases between them. DNA of the CDR3: TGTGCCAGCAGCGATCCCAGGGGCGATGAGCAGTTCTTC. This gives the protein CASSDPRGDEQFF.

The chain carries TRBV2 and TRBJ2-7, with D unclear. The CDR3 covers 12 residues. Per the germline V gene, CDR1 is SNHLY and CDR2 is FYNNEI. Trimming left V 5 bases short and J 4 bases short, with 9 bases between. In DNA form, the CDR3 reads TGTGCCAGCAGTCAAGACACGTACGAGCAGTACTTC. It is translated as CASSQDTYEQYF. Supplemented by reference TRBV2 and TRBJ2-7, the full variable domain reads EPEVTQTPSHQVTQMGQEVILRCVPISNHLYFYWYRQILGQKVEFLVSFYNNEISEKSEIFDDQFSVERPDGSNFTLKIRSTKLEDSAMYFCASSQDTYEQYFGPGTRLTVT.

The genes are TRBV28 and TRBJ1-2, with D perhaps matching TRBD1 (5 bases). The CDR3 sequence is 16 residues long. Germline CDR1 and CDR2: MDHEN and SYDVKM. V was shortened by 3 bases and J by 0 bases, with 14 bases between the two germline ends. The CDR3 sequence is CASSFLGTLTNYGYTF. In DNA form, the CDR3 reads TGTGCCAGCAGTTTCCTCGGGACTCTCACTAACTATGGCTACACCTTC.

The chain uses TRBV13 and TRBJ2-3; a weak D match, TRBD2 (6 bases). CDR3 length: 16 amino acids. Trimming shortened V by 5 bases and J by 2 bases, and 17 bases separated the two germline ends. Per germline, CDR1 PRHDT and CDR2 FYEKMQ (reference sequence). CDR3 sequence (DNA): TGTGCCAGCAGCCCCTATTTCGGGGGACTCACAGATACGCAGTATTTT. Its protein is CASSPYFGGLTDTQYF. Full variable domain (rest looked up from reference TRBV13 and TRBJ2-3): AAGVIQSPRHLIKEKRETATLKCYPIPRHDTVYWYQQGPGQDPQFLISFYEKMQSDKGSIPDRFSAQQFSDYHSELNMSSLELGDSALYFCASSPYFGGLTDTQYFGPGTRLTVL.

This clone has only a few counts. The chain recombines TRBV2 with TRBJ1-1; D gene unclear. The CDR3 is 13 amino acids. The germline V and J ends were trimmed by 7 bases and 0 bases, with 9 bases remaining between them. CDR1 is SNHLY, CDR2 FYNNEI, per germline. The CDR3: CASITSMNTEAFF. DNA for the CDR3: TGTGCCAGCATCACGAGTATGAACACTGAAGCTTTCTTT.

The V call is TRBV6-5, the J call TRBJ2-7; TRBD2 matches 7 bases. The CDR3 runs 14 residues. J gave up 3 bases and V 4 bases, and 6 bases lay outside the gene matches. The germline V gene has CDR1 MNHEY and CDR2 SVGAGI. The CDR3 spells CASSLGGKSYEQYF. The CDR3 DNA follows: TGTGCCAGCAGTTTGGGGGGGAAAAGCTACGAGCAGTACTTC.

The chain couples TRBV3-1 (or the pseudogene TRBV3-2) to TRBJ1-1; D perhaps matches TRBD1 (5 bases). Trimming stripped 4 bases from V and 6 bases from J, with 12 bases between. CDR1 and CDR2 (germline): LGHDT, YNNKEL (reference sequence). The CDR3 is 13 residues long. CDR3 sequence reads: CASSPYRGSEAFF. CDR3 nucleotide sequence: TGTGCCAGCAGCCCCTATCGGGGGTCTGAAGCTTTCTTT.

This clone turned up a few times. The chain recombines TRBV6-5 with TRBJ1-6; no firm D call. Germline CDR1 MNHEY, CDR2 SVGAGI. Deletions cut 2 bases from V and 5 bases from J, with 13 bases between. The CDR3 covers 16 residues. In nucleotides, the CDR3 is TGTGCCAGCAGTTACACACTCCCACGGGATAATTCACCCCTCCACTTT. Translated, it gives CASSYTLPRDNSPLHF.

This chain uses TRBV7-3 with TRBJ2-4; tentative D call: TRBD2 (6 bases). The CDR3 is made up of 15 amino acids. Germline CDR1 and CDR2: SGHTA and FQGTGA. V lost 2 bases and J 4 bases, leaving 12 bases between the germline ends. The CDR3 sequence: CASSLQRREKNIQYF. The CDR3 nucleotides are TGTGCCAGCAGCTTACAGCGGAGGGAGAAAAACATTCAGTACTTC.

The chain combines TRBV19 with TRBJ2-7; 9 bases line up with TRBD1. Germline assignment: CDR1 LNHDA and CDR2 SQIVND (reference sequence). This CDR3 region has 14 residues. V gave up 10 bases and J gave up 3 bases; unmatched junction bases: 10. In nucleotides, the CDR3 is TGTGCCACCGCAACCGGGACAGGGTACTACGAGCAGTACTTC. It codes for CATATGTGYYEQYF.

This chain links TRBV18 with TRBJ2-7, with 8 bases aligning to TRBD1. The ends lost 0 bases at V and 1 base at J; junction bases unmatched: 2. Germline lookup yields CDR1 KGHSH and CDR2 LQKENI. This CDR3 has 15 amino acids. The CDR3 loop is CASSPPQGASYEQYF. CDR3 in DNA: TGTGCCAGCTCACCACCCCAGGGGGCGTCCTACGAGCAGTACTTC.

DNA for the CDR3: TGTGCCAGCAGTAAGACAGTTAATAATGAAAAACTGTTTTTT. Translated: CASSKTVNNEKLFF. The chain recombines TRBV27 with TRBJ1-4; a possible D gene is TRBD1 (5 bases). CDR3 length equals 14 residues. Germline CDR1 and CDR2: MNHEY and SMNVEV (reference sequence). Trimming cost V 5 bases and J 4 bases, with 11 bases left between them.

This clone appeared once. V and J are TRBV19 and TRBJ1-5, with D unresolved. Germline-derived CDR1 and CDR2 are LNHDA and SQIVND (reference sequence). Trimming took off 5 bases at V and 5 bases at J, with 10 bases between the two ends. This CDR3 has 13 amino acids. CDR3 sequence reads: CASSVYSDQPQHF. The CDR3 region has the DNA TGTGCCAGTAGTGTGTACAGTGATCAGCCCCAGCATTTT.

The chain combines TRBV19 with TRBJ1-1; perhaps TRBD1 as D (5 bases). The germline V and J ends were trimmed by 6 bases and 2 bases, with 19 bases remaining between them. This CDR3 has 16 residues. Germline-derived CDR1 and CDR2 are LNHDA and SQIVND (reference sequence). Written as DNA, the CDR3 is TGTGCCAGTAGGGACATAGGGAAGGATGGAAACACTGAAGCTTTCTTT. Protein: CASRDIGKDGNTEAFF.